Shown below are 28 T cell receptor beta chains from a single sample sequenced in a study of cytomegalovirus exposure and HLA in healthy donors. Generated by immunoSEQ multiplex PCR, the TCRdb table keeps only in-frame clones and is missing some. The sample includes 90,000 to 120,000 clones, under 85% of them seen just once. Sequenced material: PBMCs. All receptors derive from a woman younger than 30 in good health and CMV-seronegative.

J is TRBJ1-2 and V is TRBV6-1, with D unresolved. V was cut by 2 bases and J by 4 bases, with 8 bases left in between. Per the germline V gene, CDR1 is MNHNS and CDR2 is SASEGT. This CDR3 is built from 13 residues. The CDR3 protein is CASSERGAYGYTF. For the CDR3, the DNA is TGTGCCAGCAGTGAACGGGGAGCCTATGGCTACACCTTC.

The rearrangement joins TRBV7-6 to TRBJ2-5; 13 nucleotides line up with TRBD2. Trimming removed 6 bases from V and 1 base from J; junction bases left unmatched: 5. CDR1 SGHVS and CDR2 FNYEAQ come from the germline V gene. The CDR3 runs 16 residues. The CDR3 spells CASSLTSGGPQETQYF. The CDR3 nucleotides are TGTGCCAGCAGTCTGACTAGCGGGGGGCCCCAAGAGACCCAGTACTTC.

This sequence joins TRBV6-1 and TRBJ1-2; 10 bases align to TRBD1. With 0 bases clipped from V and 6 bases from J, the junction kept 1 base outside the gene matches. CDR3 length equals 14 residues. CDR1 and CDR2 from the germline V gene are MNHNS and SASEGT. In nucleotides, the CDR3 is TGTGCCAGCAGTGAAGCGGGGACAGGGGATGGCTACACCTTC. Residues: CASSEAGTGDGYTF.

The genes are TRBV9 and TRBJ1-2, with D hard to call. CDR1 and CDR2 from the germline V gene are SGDLS and YYNGEE. The V end was cut by 4 bases, the J end by 0 bases, with 10 bases between. The CDR3 loop spans 14 amino acids. CDR3 nucleotide sequence: TGTGCCAGCAGCCCCGGTACCACTAACTATGGCTACACCTTC. As protein: CASSPGTTNYGYTF.

There are a few counts of this clone. The V and J genes are TRBV7-9 and TRBJ2-7; weak D call: TRBD1 (5 bases). The germline V and J ends were trimmed by 2 bases and 4 bases, with 18 bases remaining between them. This CDR3 region has 16 residues. CDR1 is SEHNR, CDR2 FQNEAQ, per germline (reference sequence). The CDR3, as DNA: TGTGCCAGCAGCTTATGGGCCCGGCAGGGAACGTACGAGCAGTACTTC. Encoded protein: CASSLWARQGTYEQYF.

This clone was seen once. The chain couples TRBV5-6 to TRBJ2-5; unclear D gene. This CDR3 region has 13 residues. Germline loops: CDR1 SGHDT, CDR2 YYEEEE. Trimming removed 0 bases at V and 2 bases at J, with 5 bases between. The CDR3 DNA is TGTGCCAGCAGCTTGGGCAGACAAGAGACCCAGTACTTC. This codes for CASSLGRQETQYF.

V gene TRBV5-6 combines with J gene TRBJ1-1; 9 bases fit TRBD1. In germline, CDR1 is SGHDT, CDR2 YYEEEE. This CDR3 comprises 15 residues. The J segment lost 0 bases and the V segment lost 4 bases, leaving 4 bases of the junction unmatched. For the CDR3, the DNA is TGTGCCAGCAGCCTCGGGACAGGGTTGAACACTGAAGCTTTCTTT. The encoded protein is CASSLGTGLNTEAFF.

The chain employs TRBV6-1 and TRBJ2-5; maybe TRBD1 (5 bases). The germline V and J ends were trimmed by 4 bases and 5 bases, with 14 bases remaining between them. Germline V gene lookup returns CDR1 MNHNS and CDR2 SASEGT. This CDR3 has 14 amino acids. The CDR3 coding sequence is TGTGCCAGCAGTGCAACAGGATCGGGCGAGACCCAGTACTTC. This encodes CASSATGSGETQYF.

This clone was seen only a few times. As DNA, the CDR3 is TGTGCCAGCAGTGATTGGGGGCGAGGAGATACGCAGTATTTT. Its translation is CASSDWGRGDTQYF. The genes are TRBV6-1 and TRBJ2-3; tentative D call: TRBD1 (6 bases). Germline V gene data show CDR1 as MNHNS and CDR2 as SASEGT. The CDR3 runs 14 residues. V lost 3 bases and J lost 5, with 12 bases in between.

The gene calls are TRBV5-4 and TRBJ1-2; TRBD1 agrees at 7 bases. Germline loops: CDR1 SGHNT, CDR2 YYREEE (reference sequence). J was trimmed by 4 bases and V by 0 bases; bases with no gene match: 3. The CDR3 sequence is 14 residues long. The CDR3 spells CASSLDWTGYGYTF. The DNA of the CDR3 is TGTGCCAGCAGCTTGGATTGGACAGGCTATGGCTACACCTTC.

The chain is built from TRBV30 and TRBJ2-7; a possible D gene is TRBD2 (5 bases). This CDR3 contains 17 residues. V lost 3 bases and J lost 3, with 24 bases in between. Germline CDR1 reads GTSNPN; CDR2 reads SVGIG (reference sequence). The CDR3 protein is CAWRGKGLGVGGYEQYF. DNA for the CDR3: TGTGCCTGGAGAGGAAAGGGTCTTGGTGTAGGAGGCTACGAGCAGTACTTC.

The J gene is TRBJ1-1, the V gene TRBV10-2; weak D call: TRBD1 (5 bases). Germline assignment: CDR1 WSHSY and CDR2 SAAADI. The CDR3 is 14 residues long. V was cut by 4 bases and J by 3 bases, with 12 bases left in between. The CDR3, as DNA: TGCGCCAGCAGTGGGGGGAGGGACGACACTGAAGCTTTCTTT. Translated, it gives CASSGGRDDTEAFF.

This clone was detected a few times. The chain carries TRBV7-3 and TRBJ2-1, with 8 bases fitting TRBD2. Germline lookup yields CDR1 SGHTA and CDR2 FQGTGA. With 2 bases clipped from V and 3 bases from J, the junction kept 3 bases outside the gene matches. The CDR3 consists of 15 residues. CDR3 amino acids: CASSLAGGYYNEQFF. As DNA, the CDR3 is TGTGCCAGCAGCTTAGCGGGGGGTTACTACAATGAGCAGTTCTTC.

V usage is TRBV19 and J usage is TRBJ2-7; the D gene is possibly TRBD2 (5 bases). V was clipped by 0 bases and J by 2 bases, with 11 bases between them. The CDR3 totals 15 residues. CDR1 and CDR2 (germline): LNHDA, SQIVND (reference sequence). The CDR3 here is CASSIEGGHTYEQYF. The CDR3 DNA sequence: TGTGCCAGTAGTATAGAGGGCGGGCACACCTACGAGCAGTACTTC. The whole variable domain, filled in from reference TRBV19 and TRBJ2-7, reads DGGITQSPKYLFRKEGQNVTLSCEQNLNHDAMYWYRQDPGQGLRLIYYSQIVNDFQKGDIAEGYSVSREKKESFPLTVTSAQKNPTAFYLCASSIEGGHTYEQYFGPGTRLTVT.

V is TRBV10-3 and J is TRBJ2-7; D is unresolved. The V end was cut by 10 bases, the J end by 2 bases, with 18 bases between. There are 14 residues in the CDR3. Germline values: CDR1 ENHRY, CDR2 SYGVKD. CDR3: CATLALDGAYEQYF. In nucleotides, the CDR3 is TGTGCCACCTTGGCCCTTGACGGAGCCTACGAGCAGTACTTC.

In its sample, this clone was seen once. The chain joins TRBV25-1 to TRBJ2-7, with 8 bases lining up with TRBD1. The CDR3 is 14 residues long. Germline-derived CDR1 and CDR2 are MGHDK and SYGVNS. V lost 5 bases and J lost 2; bases outside the gene matches: 5. CDR3 sequence: CASSSDRAPYEQYF. The DNA of the CDR3 is TGTGCCAGCAGTTCGGACAGGGCCCCCTACGAGCAGTACTTC.

The V gene is TRBV28, the J gene TRBJ1-2; TRBD1 might be the D (5 bases). This CDR3 comprises 13 residues. Looked up from germline, CDR1 is MDHEN and CDR2 is SYDVKM. The ends were cut back, 8 bases at V and 2 bases at J, with 12 bases in the middle. The CDR3 DNA reads TGTGCCAGCCGTGCGGGGGGGAACTATGGCTACACCTTC. It translates to CASRAGGNYGYTF.

This chain connects TRBV27 to TRBJ1-2, with D uncertain. In germline, CDR1 is MNHEY, CDR2 SMNVEV (reference sequence). This CDR3 contains 17 residues. V was pared by 5 bases and J by 8 bases, with 27 bases between. DNA of the CDR3: TGTGCCAGCAGTCCCACCCAGCCTGGGGTAAGGAGCGGCGGCTACACCTTC. It yields the protein CASSPTQPGVRSGGYTF.

The CDR3 loop reads CASSPGAGNSGNTIYF. The CDR3 region has the DNA TGTGCCAGCTCACCCGGGGCGGGGAACTCTGGAAACACCATATATTTT. The chain joins TRBV18 to TRBJ1-3, with a tentative D call TRBD1 (5 bases). Germline values: CDR1 KGHSH, CDR2 LQKENI. V dropped 3 bases and J dropped 0 bases, with 12 bases sitting between them. The CDR3 is made up of 16 amino acids.

Note on this clone: At one end the junction does not follow the germline gene, possibly because of a read error. The chain uses TRBV7-9 and TRBJ1-2; tentative D call: TRBD1 (5 bases). The CDR3 is made up of 12 amino acids. The germline gives CDR1 SEHNR, CDR2 FQNEAQ (reference sequence). CDR3 protein: CASSLTQQGAEF. The DNA of the CDR3 is TGTGCCAGCAGCTTAACCCAGCAGGGTGCGGAATTC.

The genes are TRBV5-4 and TRBJ2-2; 7 positions agree with TRBD2. This CDR3 is 17 amino acids long. Germline lookup yields CDR1 SGHNT and CDR2 YYREEE (reference sequence). Trimming removed 2 bases from V and 3 bases from J; junction bases left unmatched: 10. CDR3 residues: CASSFGGGRADTGELFF. CDR3 DNA sequence: TGTGCCAGCAGCTTTGGGGGGGGGAGAGCGGACACCGGGGAGCTGTTTTTT.

A word on this clone: A much larger clone lies one base from this, so it may be a read error. Distinct nucleotide sequences in the sample also encode this CDR3. This sequence joins TRBV7-2 and TRBJ2-7, with D maybe TRBD1 (7 bases). This CDR3 contains 17 residues. V lost 6 bases and J 0 bases, leaving 21 bases between the germline ends. Germline V gene sequence: CDR1 SGHTA, CDR2 FQGNSA. CDR3 amino acids: CASSLLRGQRNSYEQYF. In DNA form, the CDR3 reads TGTGCCAGCAGTTTATTGCGGGGACAGCGAAACTCCTACGAGCAGTACTTC.

This chain links TRBV5-6 with TRBJ1-5; 8 bases are a match to TRBD1. CDR1 and CDR2 from the germline V gene are SGHDT and YYEEEE. This CDR3 contains 16 residues. The V segment lost 4 bases and the J segment 1 base; nucleotides outside the gene matches: 7. For the CDR3, the DNA is TGTGCCAGCAGCCCAGGGGGCAGAAAAAGCAATCAGCCCCAGCATTTT. Amino acids: CASSPGGRKSNQPQHF. The full variable domain, in which reference TRBV5-6 and TRBJ1-5 provide the parts outside the CDR3, is DAGVTQSPTHLIKTRGQQVTLRCSPKSGHDTVSWYQQALGQGPQFIFQYYEEEERQRGNFPDRFSGHQFPNYSSELNVNALLLGDSALYLCASSPGGRKSNQPQHFGDGTRLSIL.

This chain links TRBV19 with TRBJ1-5, with D perhaps matching TRBD1 (6 bases). Germline values: CDR1 LNHDA, CDR2 SQIVND (reference sequence). Trimming cost V 3 bases and J 7 bases, with 16 bases left between them. This CDR3 contains 15 residues. CDR3 bases: TGTGCCAGTAGTATCCTTTTGGGGGGGCCCCAGCCCCAGCATTTT. As protein: CASSILLGGPQPQHF.

The V call is TRBV7-6, the J call TRBJ2-2; 9 bases fit TRBD1. Germline CDR1 and CDR2: SGHVS and FNYEAQ. V lost 6 bases and J lost 3; bases outside the gene matches: 5. CDR3 length: 15 amino acids. CDR3 sequence: CASSFGQGYTGELFF. In DNA form, the CDR3 reads TGTGCCAGCAGTTTCGGACAGGGGTACACCGGGGAGCTGTTTTTT.

This sequence joins TRBV5-1 and TRBJ2-2, with TRBD1 matching 9 bases. With 6 bases clipped from V and 1 base from J, the junction kept 4 bases outside the gene matches. The CDR3 sequence is 15 residues long. CDR1 SGHRS and CDR2 YFSETQ come from the germline V gene. The CDR3 nucleotides are TGCGCCAGCACCAGGGACAGGGAGAACACCGGGGAGCTGTTTTTT. It yields the protein CASTRDRENTGELFF.

The rearrangement joins TRBV6-5 to TRBJ2-3; possible D gene TRBD1, 5 bases. Germline V gene lookup returns CDR1 MNHEY and CDR2 SVGAGI. Deletions cut 5 bases from V and 4 bases from J, with 13 bases between. The CDR3 contains 14 residues. The CDR3 DNA reads as TGTGCCAGCAGTATCTACCAGGGCGCAGATACGCAGTATTTT. Protein: CASSIYQGADTQYF.

The chain employs TRBV5-1 and TRBJ2-7; D may be TRBD2 (6 bases). CDR3 length: 12 residues. Germline V gene data show CDR1 as SGHRS and CDR2 as YFSETQ. Trimming took off 4 bases at V and 3 bases at J, with 8 bases between the two ends. Written as DNA, the CDR3 is TGCGCCAGCAGCCCCGGGAGCTACGAGCAGTACTTC. As protein: CASSPGSYEQYF.